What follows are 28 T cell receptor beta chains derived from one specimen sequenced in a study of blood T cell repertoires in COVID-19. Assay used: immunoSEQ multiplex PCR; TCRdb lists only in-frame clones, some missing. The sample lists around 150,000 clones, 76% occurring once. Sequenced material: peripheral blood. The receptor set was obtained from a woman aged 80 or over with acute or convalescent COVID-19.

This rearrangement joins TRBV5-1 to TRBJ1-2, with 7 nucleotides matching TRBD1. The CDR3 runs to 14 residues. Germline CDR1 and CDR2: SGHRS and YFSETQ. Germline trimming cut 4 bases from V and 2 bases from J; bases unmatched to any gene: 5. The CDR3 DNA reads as TGCGCCAGCAGCACAGAACAGGGGAACTATGGCTACACCTTC. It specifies CASSTEQGNYGYTF.

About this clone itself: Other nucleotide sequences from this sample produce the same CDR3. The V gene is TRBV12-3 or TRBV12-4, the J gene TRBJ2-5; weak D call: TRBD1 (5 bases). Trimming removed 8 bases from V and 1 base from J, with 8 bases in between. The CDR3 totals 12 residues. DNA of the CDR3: TGTGCCAGCCGACAGAGCCAAGAGACCCAGTACTTC. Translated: CASRQSQETQYF.

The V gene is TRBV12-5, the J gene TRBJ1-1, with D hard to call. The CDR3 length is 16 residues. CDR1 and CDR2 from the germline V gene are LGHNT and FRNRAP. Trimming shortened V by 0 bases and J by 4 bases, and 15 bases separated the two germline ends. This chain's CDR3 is CASGLVHGGRGTEAFF. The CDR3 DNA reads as TGTGCTAGTGGTTTGGTACATGGAGGTCGTGGCACTGAAGCTTTCTTT.

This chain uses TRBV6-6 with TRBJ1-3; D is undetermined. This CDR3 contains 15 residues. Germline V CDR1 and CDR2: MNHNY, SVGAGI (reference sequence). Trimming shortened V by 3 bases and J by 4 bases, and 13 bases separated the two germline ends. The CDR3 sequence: CASSYGQLGGNTIYF. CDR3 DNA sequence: TGTGCCAGCAGTTATGGGCAGCTTGGAGGAAACACCATATATTTT.

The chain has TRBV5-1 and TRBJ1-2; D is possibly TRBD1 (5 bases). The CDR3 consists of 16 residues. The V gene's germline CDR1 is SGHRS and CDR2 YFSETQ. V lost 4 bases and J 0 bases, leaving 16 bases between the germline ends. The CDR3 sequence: CASSPQPGVSNYGYTF. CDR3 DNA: TGCGCCAGCAGCCCCCAACCGGGGGTCTCTAACTATGGCTACACCTTC.

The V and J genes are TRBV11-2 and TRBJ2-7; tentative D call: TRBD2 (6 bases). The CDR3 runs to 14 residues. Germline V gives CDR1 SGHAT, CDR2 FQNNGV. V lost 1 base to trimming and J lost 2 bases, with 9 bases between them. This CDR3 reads CASSLGGKTYEQYF. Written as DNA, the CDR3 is TGTGCCAGCAGCTTAGGCGGGAAAACCTACGAGCAGTACTTC.

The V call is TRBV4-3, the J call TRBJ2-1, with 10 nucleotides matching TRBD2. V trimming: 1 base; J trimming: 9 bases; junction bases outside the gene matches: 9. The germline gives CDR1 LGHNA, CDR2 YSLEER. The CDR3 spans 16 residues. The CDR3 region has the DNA TGCGCCAGCAGCCAAGCACTAGCGGGGAGGTATAGTGAGCAGTTCTTC. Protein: CASSQALAGRYSEQFF.

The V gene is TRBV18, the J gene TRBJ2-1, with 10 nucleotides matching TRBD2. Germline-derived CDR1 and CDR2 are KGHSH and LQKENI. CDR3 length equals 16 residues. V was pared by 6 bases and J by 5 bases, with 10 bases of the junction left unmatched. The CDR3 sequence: CASSSSLLAGNNEQFF. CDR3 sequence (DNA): TGTGCCAGCTCGTCATCGTTACTAGCGGGAAACAATGAGCAGTTCTTC.

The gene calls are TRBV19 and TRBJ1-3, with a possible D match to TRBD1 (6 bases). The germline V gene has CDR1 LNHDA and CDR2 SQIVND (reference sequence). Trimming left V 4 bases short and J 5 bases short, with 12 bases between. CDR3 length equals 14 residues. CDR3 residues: CASSTRTVRNTIYF. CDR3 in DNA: TGTGCCAGTAGTACCCGGACAGTCAGAAACACCATATATTTT.

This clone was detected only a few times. CDR3 amino acids: CASSLKEGAGELFF. CDR3 sequence (DNA): TGTGCCAGCAGTTTAAAGGAGGGCGCGGGGGAGCTGTTTTTT. The chain joins TRBV27 to TRBJ2-2, with D perhaps matching TRBD2 (6 bases). CDR3 length: 14 amino acids. V was trimmed by 2 bases and J by 8 bases, leaving 12 bases between them. Germline values: CDR1 MNHEY, CDR2 SMNVEV (reference sequence).

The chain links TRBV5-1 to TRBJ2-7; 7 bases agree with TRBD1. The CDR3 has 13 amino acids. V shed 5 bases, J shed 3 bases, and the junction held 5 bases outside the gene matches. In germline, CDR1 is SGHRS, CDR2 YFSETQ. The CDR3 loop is CASSTGEYYEQYF. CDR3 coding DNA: TGCGCCAGCAGTACAGGGGAGTACTACGAGCAGTACTTC. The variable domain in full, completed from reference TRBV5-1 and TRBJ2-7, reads KAGVTQTPRYLIKTRGQQVTLSCSPISGHRSVSWYQQTPGQGLQFLFEYFSETQRNKGNFPGRFSGRQFSNSRSEMNVSTLELGDSALYLCASSTGEYYEQYFGPGTRLTVT.

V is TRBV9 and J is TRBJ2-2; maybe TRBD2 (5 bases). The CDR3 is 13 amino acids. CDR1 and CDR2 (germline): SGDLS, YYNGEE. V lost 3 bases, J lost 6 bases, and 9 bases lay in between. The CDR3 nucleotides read TGTGCCAGCAGCGGGACTTCAGCCGGGGAGCTGTTTTTT. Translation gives CASSGTSAGELFF. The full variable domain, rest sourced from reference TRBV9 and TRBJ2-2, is DSGVTQTPKHLITATGQRVTLRCSPRSGDLSVYWYQQSLDQGLQFLIQYYNGEERAKGNILERFSAQQFPDLHSELNLSSLELGDSALYFCASSGTSAGELFFGEGSRLTVL.

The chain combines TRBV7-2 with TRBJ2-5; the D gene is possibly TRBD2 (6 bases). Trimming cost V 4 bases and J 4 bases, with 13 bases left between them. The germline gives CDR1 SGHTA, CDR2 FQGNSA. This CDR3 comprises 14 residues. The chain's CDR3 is CASSSRRVGETQYF. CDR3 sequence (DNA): TGTGCCAGCAGCTCTAGGAGGGTTGGAGAGACCCAGTACTTC. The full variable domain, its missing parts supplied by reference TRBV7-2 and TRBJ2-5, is GAGVSQSPSNKVTEKGKDVELRCDPISGHTALYWYRQSLGQGLEFLIYFQGNSAPDKSGLPSDRFSAERTGGSVSTLTIQRTQQEDSAVYLCASSSRRVGETQYFGPGTRLLVL.

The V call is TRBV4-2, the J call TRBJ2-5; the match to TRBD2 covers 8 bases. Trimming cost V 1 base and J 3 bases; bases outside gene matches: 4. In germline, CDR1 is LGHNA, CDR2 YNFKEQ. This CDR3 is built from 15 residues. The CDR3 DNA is TGTGCCAGCAGCCAAGCCGACGGGGGGGAAGAGACCCAGTACTTC. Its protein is CASSQADGGEETQYF.

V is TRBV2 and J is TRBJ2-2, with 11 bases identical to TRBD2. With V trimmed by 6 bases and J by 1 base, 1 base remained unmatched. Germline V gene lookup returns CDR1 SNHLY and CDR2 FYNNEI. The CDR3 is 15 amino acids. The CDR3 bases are TGTGCCAGCAGGACTAGCGGGGTGAACACCGGGGAGCTGTTTTTT. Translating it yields CASRTSGVNTGELFF.

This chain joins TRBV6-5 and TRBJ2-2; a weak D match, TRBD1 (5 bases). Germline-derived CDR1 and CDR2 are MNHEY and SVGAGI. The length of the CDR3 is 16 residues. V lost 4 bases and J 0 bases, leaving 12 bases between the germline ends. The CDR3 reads CASSSPPGTNTGELFF. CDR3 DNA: TGTGCCAGCAGTTCCCCACCAGGGACGAACACCGGGGAGCTGTTTTTT.

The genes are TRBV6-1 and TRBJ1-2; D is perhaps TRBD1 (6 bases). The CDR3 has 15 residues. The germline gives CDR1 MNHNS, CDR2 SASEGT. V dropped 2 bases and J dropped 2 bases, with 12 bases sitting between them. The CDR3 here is CASSESWTANYGYTF. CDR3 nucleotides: TGTGCCAGCAGTGAAAGTTGGACAGCCAACTATGGCTACACCTTC.

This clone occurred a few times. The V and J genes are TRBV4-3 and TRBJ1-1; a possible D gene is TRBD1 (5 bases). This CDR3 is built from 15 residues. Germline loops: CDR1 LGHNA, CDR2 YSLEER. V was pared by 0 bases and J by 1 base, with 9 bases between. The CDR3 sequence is CASSQDPGGNTEAFF. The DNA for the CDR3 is TGCGCCAGCAGCCAAGATCCGGGGGGGAACACTGAAGCTTTCTTT.

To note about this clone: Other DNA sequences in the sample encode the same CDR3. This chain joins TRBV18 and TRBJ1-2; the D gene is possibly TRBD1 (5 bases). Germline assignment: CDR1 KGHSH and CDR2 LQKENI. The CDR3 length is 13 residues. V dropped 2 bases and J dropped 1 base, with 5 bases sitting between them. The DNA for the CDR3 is TGTGCCAGCTCACCAGACAGTAACTATGGCTACACCTTC. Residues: CASSPDSNYGYTF.

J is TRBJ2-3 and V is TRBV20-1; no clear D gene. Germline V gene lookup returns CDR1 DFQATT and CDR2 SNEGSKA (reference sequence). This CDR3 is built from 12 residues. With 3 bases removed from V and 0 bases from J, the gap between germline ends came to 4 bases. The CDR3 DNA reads TGCAGTGCTAGTCCTAGCACAGATACGCAGTATTTT. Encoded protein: CSASPSTDTQYF.

This CDR3 reads CARSIPPFRHPTVGYTF. CDR3 nucleotides: TGTGCCAGAAGCATACCCCCCTTCAGGCACCCCACTGTGGGCTACACCTTC. The chain links TRBV5-3 to TRBJ1-2; D ambiguous. TRBV5-3 is marked as an open reading frame, function uncertain. The germline V and J ends were trimmed by 4 bases and 8 bases, with 27 bases remaining between them. This CDR3 region has 17 residues.

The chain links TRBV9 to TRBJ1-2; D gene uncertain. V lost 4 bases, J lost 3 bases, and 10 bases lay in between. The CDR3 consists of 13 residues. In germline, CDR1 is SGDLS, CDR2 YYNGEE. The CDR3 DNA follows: TGTGCCAGCAGCCCGCGACAAGACTATGGCTACACCTTC. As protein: CASSPRQDYGYTF.

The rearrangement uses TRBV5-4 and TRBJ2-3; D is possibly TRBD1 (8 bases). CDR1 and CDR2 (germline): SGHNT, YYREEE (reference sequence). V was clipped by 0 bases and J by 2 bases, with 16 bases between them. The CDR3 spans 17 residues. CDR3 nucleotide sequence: TGTGCCAGCAGCTTGGGTCAACAGGGGGGGAACACAGATACGCAGTATTTT. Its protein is CASSLGQQGGNTDTQYF.

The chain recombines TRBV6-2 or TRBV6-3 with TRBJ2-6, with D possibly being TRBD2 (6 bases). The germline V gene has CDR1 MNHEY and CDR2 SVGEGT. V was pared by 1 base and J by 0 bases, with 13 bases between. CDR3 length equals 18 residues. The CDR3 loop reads CASSYYGTGSSGANVLTF. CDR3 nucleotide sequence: TGTGCCAGCAGTTACTACGGGACTGGGAGCTCTGGGGCCAACGTCCTGACTTTC.

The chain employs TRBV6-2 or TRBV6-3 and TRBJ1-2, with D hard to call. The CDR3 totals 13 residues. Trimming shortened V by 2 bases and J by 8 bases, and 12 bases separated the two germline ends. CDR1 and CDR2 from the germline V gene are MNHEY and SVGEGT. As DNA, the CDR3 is TGTGCCAGCAGTTACGTGGGAGTGGAGGGCTACACCTTC. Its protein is CASSYVGVEGYTF.

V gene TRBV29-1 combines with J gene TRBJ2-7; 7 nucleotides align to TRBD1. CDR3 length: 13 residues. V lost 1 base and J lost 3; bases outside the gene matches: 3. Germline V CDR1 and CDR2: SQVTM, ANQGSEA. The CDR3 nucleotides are TGCAGCGTTGAAGGGCAGGGGGACTACGAGCAGTACTTC. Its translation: CSVEGQGDYEQYF.

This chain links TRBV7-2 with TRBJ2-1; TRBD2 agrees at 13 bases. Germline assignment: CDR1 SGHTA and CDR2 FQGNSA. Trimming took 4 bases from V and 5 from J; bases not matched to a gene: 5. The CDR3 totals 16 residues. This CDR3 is CASSSLGLAGNNEQFF. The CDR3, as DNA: TGTGCCAGCAGCTCCCTGGGACTAGCGGGGAACAATGAGCAGTTCTTC.

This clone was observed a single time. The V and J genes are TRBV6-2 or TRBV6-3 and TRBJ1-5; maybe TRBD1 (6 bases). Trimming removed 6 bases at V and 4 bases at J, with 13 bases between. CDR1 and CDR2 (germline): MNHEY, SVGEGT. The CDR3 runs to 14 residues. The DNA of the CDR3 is TGTGCCAGCAGGCCTAGACAGGTTAATCAGCCCCAGCATTTT. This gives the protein CASRPRQVNQPQHF.